This T cell receptor beta chain was identified in a study of CD8+ T cells in alopecia areata. Background on the study: Treated patients swallowed 5 to 10 mg of oral tofacitinib twice daily. Study results and caveats: Lesional scalp, especially alopecia totalis/universalis, showed higher clonality than normal scalp. Mice gave a clearer picture of TCR sharing than patients did, possibly for HLA-related reasons. Normal skin's resident alphabeta T cells are also sequenced in scalp samples.

To note about this clone: What it binds is unknown. This clone may be a read error of a much larger clone one base away.

Individuals with alopecia areata gave both lesional scalp punch biopsies and peripheral blood for collection. Extracted from the samples, RNA was reverse transcribed into cDNA to serve as the sequencing template. TCRdb's copy holds only in-frame clones and misses some; the assay was immunoSEQ multiplex PCR. This table has 9,500 to 15,000 clones, more than 45% appearing once. The TCR sequence derives from a human donor with alopecia areata. The sample consisted of skin.

The CDR3 DNA reads as TGTGCCAGCAGCCCCATAGAGGGGCACATTCAGTACTTC. Encoded protein: CASSPIEGHIQYF. The V call is TRBV5-4, the J call TRBJ2-4; D could derive from TRBD1 or TRBD2 (5 bases each). Trimming shortened V by 4 bases and J by 8 bases, and 13 bases separated the two germline ends. In germline, CDR1 is SGHNT, CDR2 YYREEE (reference sequence). This CDR3 is 13 amino acids long.